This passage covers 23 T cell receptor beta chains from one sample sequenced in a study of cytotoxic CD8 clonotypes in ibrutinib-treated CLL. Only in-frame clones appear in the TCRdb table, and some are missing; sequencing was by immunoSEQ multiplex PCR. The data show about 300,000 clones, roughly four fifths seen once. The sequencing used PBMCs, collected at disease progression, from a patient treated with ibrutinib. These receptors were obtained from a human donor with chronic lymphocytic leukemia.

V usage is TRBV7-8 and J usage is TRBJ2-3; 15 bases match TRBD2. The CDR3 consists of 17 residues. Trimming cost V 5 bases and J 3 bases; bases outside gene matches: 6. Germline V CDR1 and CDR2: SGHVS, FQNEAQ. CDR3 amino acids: CASSGLAGGTPTDTQYF. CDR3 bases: TGTGCCAGCAGCGGACTAGCGGGGGGGACTCCGACAGATACGCAGTATTTT.

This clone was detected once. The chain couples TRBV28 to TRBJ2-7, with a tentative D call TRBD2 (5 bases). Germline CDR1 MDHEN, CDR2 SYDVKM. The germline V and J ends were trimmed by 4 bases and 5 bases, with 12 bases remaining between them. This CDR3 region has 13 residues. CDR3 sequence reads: CASSSPTGDEQYF. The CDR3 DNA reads TGTGCCAGCAGTTCTCCGACCGGGGACGAGCAGTACTTC.

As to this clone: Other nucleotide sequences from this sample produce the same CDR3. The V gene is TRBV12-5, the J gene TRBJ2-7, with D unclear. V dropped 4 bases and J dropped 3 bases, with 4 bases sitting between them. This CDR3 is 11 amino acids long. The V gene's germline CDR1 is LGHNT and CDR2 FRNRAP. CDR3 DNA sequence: TGTGCTAGTGGTTCTTACTACGAGCAGTACTTC. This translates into CASGSYYEQYF.

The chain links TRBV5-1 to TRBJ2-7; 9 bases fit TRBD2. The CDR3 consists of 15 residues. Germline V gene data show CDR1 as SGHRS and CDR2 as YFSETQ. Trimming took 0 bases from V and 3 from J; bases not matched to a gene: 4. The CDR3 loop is CASSLVLAGNYEQYF. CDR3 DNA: TGCGCCAGCAGCTTGGTGCTAGCGGGGAACTACGAGCAGTACTTC.

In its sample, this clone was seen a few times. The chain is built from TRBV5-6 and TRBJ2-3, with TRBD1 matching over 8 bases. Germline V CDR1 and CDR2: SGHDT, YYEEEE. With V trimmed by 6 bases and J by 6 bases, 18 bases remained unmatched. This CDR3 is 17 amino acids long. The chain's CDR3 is CASTFGDRRLRGDTQYF. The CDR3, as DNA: TGTGCCAGCACCTTCGGGGACAGGCGACTCCGAGGGGATACGCAGTATTTT. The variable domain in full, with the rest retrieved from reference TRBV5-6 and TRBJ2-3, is DAGVTQSPTHLIKTRGQQVTLRCSPKSGHDTVSWYQQALGQGPQFIFQYYEEEERQRGNFPDRFSGHQFPNYSSELNVNALLLGDSALYLCASTFGDRRLRGDTQYFGPGTRLTVL.

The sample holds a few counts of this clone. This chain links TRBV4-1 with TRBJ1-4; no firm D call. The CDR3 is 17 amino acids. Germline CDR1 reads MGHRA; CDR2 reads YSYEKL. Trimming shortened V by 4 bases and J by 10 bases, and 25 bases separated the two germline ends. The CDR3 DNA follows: TGCGCCAGCAGCCGGGTTGGCACGGTAAAGACTAGCCGAAAACTGTTTTTT. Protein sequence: CASSRVGTVKTSRKLFF.

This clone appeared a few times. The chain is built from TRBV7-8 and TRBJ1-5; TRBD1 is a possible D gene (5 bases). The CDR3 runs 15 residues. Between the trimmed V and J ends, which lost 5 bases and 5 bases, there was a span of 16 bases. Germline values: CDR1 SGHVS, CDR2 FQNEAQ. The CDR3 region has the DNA TGTGCCAGCAGCCCCGGGGCCCTACCGGATCAGCCCCAGCATTTT. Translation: CASSPGALPDQPQHF.

The CDR3 sequence: CASSFTLVVNTQYF. The DNA for the CDR3 is TGTGCCAGCAGCTTTACCCTGGTCGTTAATACGCAGTATTTT. V and J are TRBV11-2 and TRBJ2-3; D unresolved. This CDR3 contains 14 residues. Trimming pared 3 bases from V and 7 bases from J, leaving 14 bases between. Germline CDR1 and CDR2: SGHAT and FQNNGV.

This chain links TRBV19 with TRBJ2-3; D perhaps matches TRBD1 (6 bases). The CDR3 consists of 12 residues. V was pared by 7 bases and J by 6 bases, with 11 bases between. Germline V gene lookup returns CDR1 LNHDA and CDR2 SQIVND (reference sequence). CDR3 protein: CASTRDTDTQYF. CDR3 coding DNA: TGTGCCAGTACAAGGGACACCGATACGCAGTATTTT.

The CDR3 region is CASSRLAGDLTGELFF. The CDR3 nucleotides are TGCGCCAGCAGCCGACTAGCGGGGGATCTCACCGGGGAGCTGTTTTTT. The chain links TRBV5-1 to TRBJ2-2, with 12 positions matching TRBD2. The CDR3 sequence is 16 residues long. With V trimmed by 4 bases and J by 4 bases, 5 bases remained unmatched. Looked up from germline, CDR1 is SGHRS and CDR2 is YFSETQ. The variable domain in full, with the rest retrieved from reference TRBV5-1 and TRBJ2-2, is KAGVTQTPRYLIKTRGQQVTLSCSPISGHRSVSWYQQTPGQGLQFLFEYFSETQRNKGNFPGRFSGRQFSNSRSEMNVSTLELGDSALYLCASSRLAGDLTGELFFGEGSRLTVL.

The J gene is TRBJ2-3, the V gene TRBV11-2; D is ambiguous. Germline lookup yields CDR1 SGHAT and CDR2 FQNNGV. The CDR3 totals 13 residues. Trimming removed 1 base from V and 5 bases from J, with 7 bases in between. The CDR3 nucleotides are TGTGCCAGCAGCTTAGTATCGAGAGATACGCAGTATTTT. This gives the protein CASSLVSRDTQYF.

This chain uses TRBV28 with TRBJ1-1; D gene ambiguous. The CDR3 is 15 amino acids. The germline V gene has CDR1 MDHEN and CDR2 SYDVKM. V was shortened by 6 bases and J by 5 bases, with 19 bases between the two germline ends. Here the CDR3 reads CASSFGDRLGTEAFF. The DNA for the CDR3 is TGTGCCAGCAGCTTTGGTGACCGCTTGGGGACTGAAGCTTTCTTT.

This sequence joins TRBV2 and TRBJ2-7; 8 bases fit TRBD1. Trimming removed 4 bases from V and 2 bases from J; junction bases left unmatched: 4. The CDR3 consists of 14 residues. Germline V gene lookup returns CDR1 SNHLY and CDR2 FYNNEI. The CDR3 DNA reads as TGTGCCAGCAGTGTCGGGACAGGAGCCTACGAGCAGTACTTC. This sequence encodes CASSVGTGAYEQYF.

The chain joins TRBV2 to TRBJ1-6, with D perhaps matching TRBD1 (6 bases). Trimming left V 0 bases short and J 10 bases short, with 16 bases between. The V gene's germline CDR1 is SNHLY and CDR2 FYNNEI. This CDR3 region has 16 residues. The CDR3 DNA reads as TGTGCCAGCAGTGAAGCGCTCTGGGGGCCCAGGTCACCCCTCCACTTT. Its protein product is CASSEALWGPRSPLHF.

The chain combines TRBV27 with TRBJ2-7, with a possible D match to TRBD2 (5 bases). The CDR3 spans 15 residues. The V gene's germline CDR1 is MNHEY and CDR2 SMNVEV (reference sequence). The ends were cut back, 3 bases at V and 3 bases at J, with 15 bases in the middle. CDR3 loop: CASSFSGGFDYEQYF. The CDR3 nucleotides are TGTGCCAGCAGTTTCTCTGGCGGGTTTGACTACGAGCAGTACTTC.

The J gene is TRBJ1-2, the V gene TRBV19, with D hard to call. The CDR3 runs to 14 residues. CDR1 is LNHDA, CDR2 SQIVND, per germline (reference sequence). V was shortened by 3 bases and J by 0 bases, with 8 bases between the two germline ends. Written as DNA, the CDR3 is TGTGCCAGTAGTATGGAAGGATCTAACTATGGCTACACCTTC. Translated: CASSMEGSNYGYTF.

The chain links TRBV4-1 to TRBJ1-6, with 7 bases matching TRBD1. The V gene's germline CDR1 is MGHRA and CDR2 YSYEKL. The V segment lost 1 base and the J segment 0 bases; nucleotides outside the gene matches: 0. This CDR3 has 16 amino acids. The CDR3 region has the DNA TGCGCCAGCAGCCAAGGGACAGGCTCCTATAATTCACCCCTCCACTTT. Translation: CASSQGTGSYNSPLHF.

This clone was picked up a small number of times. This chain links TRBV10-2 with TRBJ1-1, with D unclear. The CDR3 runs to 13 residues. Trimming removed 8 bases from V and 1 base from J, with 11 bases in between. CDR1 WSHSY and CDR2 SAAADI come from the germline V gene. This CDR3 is CASGSTWNTEAFF. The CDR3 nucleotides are TGCGCCAGCGGATCAACATGGAACACTGAAGCTTTCTTT.

The CDR3 bases are TGTGCCAGCAGTTTGGCAGGGGGCTTTAATCAGCCCCAGCATTTT. Translated, it gives CASSLAGGFNQPQHF. The chain links TRBV28 to TRBJ1-5; the match to TRBD1 covers 8 bases. With V trimmed by 3 bases and J by 4 bases, 5 bases remained unmatched. The CDR3 sequence is 15 residues long. CDR1 and CDR2 (germline): MDHEN, SYDVKM.

The CDR3 reads CASSVSVTLSSYEQYF. DNA for the CDR3: TGCGCCAGCAGTGTTTCGGTGACGCTTAGCTCCTACGAGCAGTACTTC. V gene TRBV10-2 combines with J gene TRBJ2-7; D is uncertain. The CDR3 covers 16 residues. Germline V gene sequence: CDR1 WSHSY, CDR2 SAAADI. V dropped 4 bases and J dropped 0 bases, with 16 bases sitting between them.

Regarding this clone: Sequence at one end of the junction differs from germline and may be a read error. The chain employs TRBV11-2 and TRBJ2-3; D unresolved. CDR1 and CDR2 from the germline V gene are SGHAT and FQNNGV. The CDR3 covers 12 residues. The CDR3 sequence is CASSYGPSTLYF. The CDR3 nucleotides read TGTGCCAGCAGCTACGGGCCGTCCACGCTGTATTTT.

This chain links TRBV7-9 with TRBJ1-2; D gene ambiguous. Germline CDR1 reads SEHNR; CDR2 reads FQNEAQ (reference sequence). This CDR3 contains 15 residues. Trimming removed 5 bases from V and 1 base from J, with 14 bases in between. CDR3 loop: CASSPQPALNYGYTF. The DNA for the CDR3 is TGTGCCAGCAGCCCCCAACCGGCCCTTAACTATGGCTACACCTTC.

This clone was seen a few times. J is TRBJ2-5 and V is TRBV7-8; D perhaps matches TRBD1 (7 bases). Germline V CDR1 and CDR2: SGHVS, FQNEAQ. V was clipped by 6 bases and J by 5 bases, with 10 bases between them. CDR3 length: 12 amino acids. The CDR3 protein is CASSSGGETQYF. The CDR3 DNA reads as TGTGCCAGCAGTTCAGGGGGGGAGACCCAGTACTTC.